This T cell receptor (beta chain) was retrieved from a study of chemoradiotherapy in HPV16-positive cancers. The overall study: Candidate HPV-specific T-cell clones and common TCR motifs came from functional assays in a couple of HPV16-positive patients. Findings and limits, study-wide: Candidate HPV-specific clones and E7-related TCR motifs grew in tumor during treatment.

Clones were read by immunoSEQ multiplex PCR, and TCRdb kept only the in-frame ones, dropping some. Found here are approximately 7,200 clones, around four fifths of them singletons; the top ten hold approximately 17%. V shed 0 bases and J 5 bases; nucleotides not matched to a gene: 2. CDR1 SGHVS and CDR2 FQNEAQ come from the germline V gene. This CDR3 spans 15 amino acids. Concerning this clone: Its antigen is unidentified.

The TCR originated in a human donor with HPV-associated anogenital cancer. This chain uses TRBV7-8 with TRBJ2-2; TRBD1 agrees at 8 bases. Specimen collection occurred from a patient who underwent chemoradiotherapy. The CDR3 sequence: CASSLAGQETGELFF. For the CDR3, the DNA is TGTGCCAGCAGCTTAGCGGGACAGGAGACCGGGGAGCTGTTTTTT.